The rows below give T cell receptor beta chains drawn from one sample of a study of T cells in Graves' hyperthyroidism and ophthalmopathy. TCRdb analysed the multiplex PCR reads with MiXCR anew, one entry per CDR3 protein. The repertoire has a few hundred thousand distinct CDR3 sequences, roughly 16% of them found once; the top ten carry roughly 3.4%. Sequencing was done on a sample of blood. The receptors here all came from a woman aged 40 to 49 with Graves' ophthalmopathy. CDR3s include the opening cysteine and the closing phenylalanine or tryptophan. A D gene is named only where the DNA matches it firmly. Rows may omit the clone size; those that give it use once, few, many or a size class.

j_gene: TRBJ2-5
v_gene: TRBV7-9
abundance: -
d_gene: -
CDR3aa: CASSLWLQETQYF
CDR3nt: TGTGCCAGCAGCTTATGGCTACAAGAGACCCAGTACTTC

j_gene: TRBJ2-5
v_gene: TRBV19
abundance: -
d_gene: -
CDR3aa: CASSLRGSEQIGTQYF
CDR3nt: TGTGCCAGTAGTCTTCGAGGGTCGGAGCAGATTGGGACCCAGTACTTC

j_gene: TRBJ1-2
v_gene: TRBV20-1
abundance: many
d_gene: -
CDR3aa: CSARVGVGDYGYTF
CDR3nt: TGCAGTGCTAGAGTCGGGGTTGGGGACTATGGCTACACCTTC

j_gene: TRBJ2-3
v_gene: TRBV27
abundance: many
d_gene: -
CDR3aa: CASSFRFLVDTQYF
CDR3nt: TGTGCCAGCAGTTTCCGCTTTCTGGTAGATACGCAGTATTTT

j_gene: TRBJ2-7
v_gene: TRBV7-8
abundance: many
d_gene: -
CDR3aa: CASGPGTRGGYEQYF
CDR3nt: TGTGCCAGCGGCCCGGGGACCAGGGGAGGGTACGAGCAGTACTTC

j_gene: TRBJ2-2
v_gene: TRBV12-3/TRBV12-4
abundance: few
d_gene: TRBD2
CDR3aa: CASGPPGGNTGELFF
CDR3nt: TGTGCCAGCGGGCCTCCGGGGGGGAACACCGGGGAGCTGTTTTTT

j_gene: TRBJ2-6
v_gene: TRBV6-2/TRBV6-3
abundance: once
d_gene: -
CDR3aa: CASTNRGGSGANVLTF
CDR3nt: TGTGCCAGCACCAACAGGGGAGGGTCTGGGGCCAACGTCCTGACTTTC

j_gene: TRBJ1-2
v_gene: TRBV2
abundance: few
d_gene: -
CDR3aa: CASSEAAGWGGYTF
CDR3nt: TGTGCCAGCAGTGAAGCGGCAGGGTGGGGTGGCTACACCTTC

j_gene: TRBJ2-3
v_gene: TRBV11-2
abundance: many
d_gene: -
CDR3aa: CASSYQIDTQYF
CDR3nt: TGTGCCAGCAGCTACCAGATAGATACGCAGTATTTT

j_gene: TRBJ2-7
v_gene: TRBV18
abundance: many
d_gene: TRBD1
CDR3aa: CASSPRPDRDEQYF
CDR3nt: TGTGCCAGCTCACCCAGACCGGACAGGGACGAGCAGTACTTC

j_gene: TRBJ2-7
v_gene: TRBV7-6
abundance: -
d_gene: TRBD2
CDR3aa: CASSTRAGASSGTPYEQYF
CDR3nt: TGTGCCAGCAGCACCCGGGCGGGCGCTTCTAGCGGGACCCCCTACGAGCAGTACTTC

j_gene: TRBJ2-1
v_gene: TRBV3-1
abundance: many
d_gene: -
CDR3aa: CASSQEGGGRPYNEQFF
CDR3nt: TGTGCCAGCAGCCAAGAGGGTGGCGGAAGACCATACAATGAGCAGTTCTTC

j_gene: TRBJ2-1
v_gene: TRBV6-1
abundance: many
d_gene: -
CDR3aa: CASSATPNQNNEQFF
CDR3nt: TGTGCCAGCAGCGCCACCCCAAACCAGAACAATGAGCAGTTCTTC

j_gene: TRBJ2-3
v_gene: TRBV10-3
abundance: -
d_gene: TRBD2
CDR3aa: CAIRDGGGTGTQYF
CDR3nt: TGTGCCATAAGGGACGGCGGGGGAACAGGTACGCAGTATTTT

j_gene: TRBJ1-4
v_gene: TRBV7-2
abundance: many
d_gene: -
CDR3aa: CASSLGQGWGTNEKLFF
CDR3nt: TGTGCCAGCAGCTTAGGGCAGGGATGGGGAACTAATGAAAAACTGTTTTTT

j_gene: TRBJ1-5
v_gene: TRBV6-2/TRBV6-3
abundance: many
d_gene: TRBD1
CDR3aa: CASSNHRGSQPQHF
CDR3nt: TGTGCCAGCAGTAACCACAGGGGCAGTCAGCCCCAGCATTTT

j_gene: TRBJ2-5
v_gene: TRBV10-3
abundance: many
d_gene: -
CDR3aa: CAISELETQYF
CDR3nt: TGTGCCATCAGTGAGCTAGAGACCCAGTACTTC

j_gene: TRBJ1-1
v_gene: TRBV6-1
abundance: -
d_gene: TRBD1
CDR3aa: CASRGTGPMNTEAFF
CDR3nt: TGTGCCAGCCGGGGGACAGGGCCGATGAACACTGAAGCTTTCTTT

j_gene: TRBJ2-7
v_gene: TRBV5-5
abundance: many
d_gene: TRBD2
CDR3aa: CASSQGPGLAGEQYF
CDR3nt: TGTGCCAGCAGCCAGGGACCGGGACTAGCGGGCGAGCAGTACTTC

j_gene: TRBJ1-3
v_gene: TRBV7-6
abundance: many
d_gene: -
CDR3aa: CASSVGGNTIYF
CDR3nt: TGTGCCAGCAGTGTCGGTGGAAACACCATATATTTT

j_gene: TRBJ2-3
v_gene: TRBV7-3
abundance: many
d_gene: -
CDR3aa: CASSPGRDLYTDTQYF
CDR3nt: TGTGCCAGCAGCCCGGGACGGGATTTGTACACAGATACGCAGTATTTT

j_gene: TRBJ2-3
v_gene: TRBV29-1
abundance: many
d_gene: TRBD1
CDR3aa: CSVEGDRGPDTQYF
CDR3nt: TGCAGCGTTGAGGGGGACAGGGGCCCAGATACGCAGTATTTT

j_gene: TRBJ2-2
v_gene: TRBV28
abundance: many
d_gene: -
CDR3aa: CAVWGGLNTGELFF
CDR3nt: TGTGCCGTCTGGGGGGGCTTAAACACCGGGGAGCTGTTTTTT

j_gene: TRBJ2-7
v_gene: TRBV14
abundance: -
d_gene: TRBD2
CDR3aa: CASSRSIRRGFYEQYF
CDR3nt: TGTGCCAGCAGCCGGAGTATCAGGCGGGGGTTCTACGAGCAGTACTTC